The 19 T cell receptor beta chains presented below share a single source sample, sequenced in a study of T cell responses to AZD1222 COVID-19 vaccine. TCRdb's copy holds only in-frame clones and misses some; the assay was immunoSEQ multiplex PCR. Among about 200,000 clones listed, 80% to 95% were seen once. The sequencing used peripheral blood, collected 28 days after the second AZD1222 dose. These receptors originate from an adult who received the AZD1222 COVID-19 vaccine.

The genes are TRBV30 and TRBJ2-1, with 8 positions matching TRBD2. V was pared by 4 bases and J by 1 base, with 3 bases of the junction left unmatched. The CDR3 is 14 residues long. Germline values: CDR1 GTSNPN, CDR2 SVGIG (reference sequence). The CDR3 DNA sequence: TGTGCCTGGATGCCTAGCGGGTCCTACAATGAGCAGTTCTTC. Translated: CAWMPSGSYNEQFF.

This chain connects TRBV6-5 to TRBJ1-5; D is unresolved. Per germline, CDR1 MNHEY and CDR2 SVGAGI. Trimming removed 6 bases from V and 5 bases from J, with 11 bases in between. The CDR3 covers 13 residues. The CDR3 loop is CASSPLEDQPQHF. CDR3 nucleotides: TGTGCCAGCAGCCCCTTAGAGGATCAGCCCCAGCATTTT.

CDR3 DNA sequence: TGTGCCAGCAGCGATCGGGCCCACGTAGACAATGAGCAGTTCTTC. Its translation is CASSDRAHVDNEQFF. This chain links TRBV28 with TRBJ2-1; no clear D gene. V was cut by 6 bases and J by 5 bases, with 17 bases left in between. Per the germline V gene, CDR1 is MDHEN and CDR2 is SYDVKM. CDR3 length equals 15 residues.

V gene TRBV29-1 combines with J gene TRBJ1-2, with a tentative D call TRBD1 (6 bases). The CDR3 length is 12 residues. Germline V gives CDR1 SQVTM, CDR2 ANQGSEA. The V and J ends lost 6 bases and 7 bases respectively, with 15 bases between them. CDR3 sequence (DNA): TGCAGCGTCCCCCAGGGGAAGGCTGGCTACACCTTC. This encodes CSVPQGKAGYTF.

V gene TRBV28 combines with J gene TRBJ2-7; 8 bases align to TRBD1. The germline gives CDR1 MDHEN, CDR2 SYDVKM. The length of the CDR3 is 14 residues. V lost 6 bases and J lost 6; bases outside the gene matches: 10. The CDR3 spells CASRRTGLVFEQYF. As DNA, the CDR3 is TGTGCCAGCAGGAGGACAGGGTTGGTCTTCGAGCAGTACTTC.

This chain joins TRBV18 and TRBJ2-1; D remains ambiguous. With 2 bases removed from V and 0 bases from J, the gap between germline ends came to 26 bases. CDR1 and CDR2 from the germline V gene are KGHSH and LQKENI. The CDR3 totals 21 residues. CDR3 protein: CASSPKTGTGNPSYSYNEQFF. CDR3 DNA sequence: TGTGCCAGCTCACCAAAAACCGGTACGGGCAATCCTTCATACTCCTACAATGAGCAGTTCTTC.

The rearrangement joins TRBV30 to TRBJ1-4; 7 bases align to TRBD1. Germline values: CDR1 GTSNPN, CDR2 SVGIG (reference sequence). V dropped 2 bases and J dropped 7; count of bases not matched to a gene: 10. The CDR3 is made up of 15 amino acids. The CDR3 coding sequence is TGTGCCTGGAGTCCCCCGGCAGGGGGTGTTGAAAAACTGTTTTTT. Translated, it gives CAWSPPAGGVEKLFF.

This clone occurred a few times. This chain connects TRBV6-1 to TRBJ2-7; D perhaps matches TRBD2 (6 bases). Trimming took off 2 bases at V and 6 bases at J, with 11 bases between the two ends. CDR1 and CDR2 (germline): MNHNS, SASEGT. The CDR3 length is 13 residues. In DNA, the CDR3 is TGTGCCAGCAGTGAATGGAGGGTCTCCGAGCAGTACTTC. It is translated as CASSEWRVSEQYF.

This chain links TRBV5-1 with TRBJ2-1; 7 nucleotides match TRBD2. Trimming at V came to 4 bases and at J to 0 bases, leaving 4 bases not matched to a gene. Germline assignment: CDR1 SGHRS and CDR2 YFSETQ. The CDR3 sequence is 15 residues long. CDR3: CASSLSGNSYNEQFF. The CDR3 nucleotides read TGCGCCAGCAGCCTGAGCGGGAACTCCTACAATGAGCAGTTCTTC. The full variable domain, in which reference TRBV5-1 and TRBJ2-1 provide the parts outside the CDR3, is KAGVTQTPRYLIKTRGQQVTLSCSPISGHRSVSWYQQTPGQGLQFLFEYFSETQRNKGNFPGRFSGRQFSNSRSEMNVSTLELGDSALYLCASSLSGNSYNEQFFGPGTRLTVL.

The chain has TRBV7-2 and TRBJ2-7; D gene uncertain. Germline loops: CDR1 SGHTA, CDR2 FQGNSA. The CDR3 is made up of 13 amino acids. V was trimmed by 6 bases and J by 4 bases, leaving 13 bases between them. The CDR3 DNA reads TGTGCCAGCAGGCAGCCGATTTCGTACGAGCAGTACTTC. This translates into CASRQPISYEQYF.

The chain has TRBV19 and TRBJ1-1, with TRBD1 matching 10 bases. This CDR3 has 14 amino acids. Germline loops: CDR1 LNHDA, CDR2 SQIVND (reference sequence). The ends lost 6 bases at V and 4 bases at J; junction bases unmatched: 5. Written as DNA, the CDR3 is TGTGCCAGTAGCGACAGGGGGCCCGGCACTGAAGCTTTCTTT. Amino acid sequence: CASSDRGPGTEAFF.

The chain joins TRBV4-1 to TRBJ1-5; D might be TRBD1 (5 bases). CDR1 is MGHRA and CDR2 is YSYEKL in the germline V gene. The CDR3 sequence is 15 residues long. V lost 3 bases to trimming and J lost 11 bases, with 20 bases between them. CDR3 bases: TGCGCCAGCAGCCAGACCCCCCGGGGGAAGGTGGCCCAGCATTTT. This codes for CASSQTPRGKVAQHF.

The chain employs TRBV9 and TRBJ2-3, with D unclear. The CDR3 has 15 residues. The germline V gene encodes CDR1 SGDLS and CDR2 YYNGEE. V gave up 0 bases and J gave up 3 bases, with 11 bases separating them. CDR3 region: CASSVEPAGTDTQYF. The CDR3 region has the DNA TGTGCCAGCAGCGTAGAACCAGCCGGTACAGATACGCAGTATTTT.

The genes are TRBV28 and TRBJ2-5; 8 bases are a match to TRBD2. Germline CDR1 and CDR2: MDHEN and SYDVKM. With 5 bases clipped from V and 2 bases from J, the junction kept 1 base outside the gene matches. The length of the CDR3 is 13 residues. The DNA of the CDR3 is TGTGCCAGCAGTACTAGCGGACAAGAGACCCAGTACTTC. Its protein product is CASSTSGQETQYF. Full variable domain (remainder filled in from reference TRBV28 and TRBJ2-5): DVKVTQSSRYLVKRTGEKVFLECVQDMDHENMFWYRQDPGLGLRLIYFSYDVKMKEKGDIPEGYSVSREKKERFSLILESASTNQTSMYLCASSTSGQETQYFGPGTRLLVL.

This clone was counted once. V gene TRBV28 combines with J gene TRBJ2-3; D gene unclear. V was shortened by 4 bases and J by 8 bases, with 10 bases between the two germline ends. Germline CDR1 MDHEN, CDR2 SYDVKM. This CDR3 spans 12 amino acids. The CDR3 sequence: CASSSGVGTQYF. In nucleotides, the CDR3 is TGTGCCAGCAGTTCCGGAGTGGGTACGCAGTATTTT.

J is TRBJ1-1 and V is TRBV15; D is undetermined. Trimming removed 1 base from V and 6 bases from J, with 12 bases in between. The length of the CDR3 is 14 residues. CDR1 and CDR2 (germline): LNHNV, YYDKDF (reference sequence). CDR3 sequence reads: CATSRVEGVAEAFF. CDR3 bases: TGTGCCACCAGCAGAGTTGAGGGTGTCGCTGAAGCTTTCTTT.

This rearrangement joins TRBV3-1 (or the pseudogene TRBV3-2) to TRBJ1-4; D is uncertain. V dropped 5 bases and J dropped 14 bases, with 15 bases sitting between them. CDR3 length: 12 residues. CDR1 is LGHDT, CDR2 YNNKEL, per germline (reference sequence). The DNA for the CDR3 is TGTGCCAGCAGCTACTTGGAGGAGAACCTGTTTTTT. Translation gives CASSYLEENLFF.

This sequence joins TRBV6-5 and TRBJ2-5; D unclear. Trimming removed 6 bases from V and 4 bases from J, with 15 bases in between. CDR1 is MNHEY and CDR2 is SVGAGI in the germline V gene. The CDR3 is made up of 14 amino acids. The CDR3 bases are TGTGCCAGCAGCCGACCCTTGGTGGGAGAGACCCAGTACTTC. This codes for CASSRPLVGETQYF.

The chain has TRBV7-8 and TRBJ2-1; either TRBD1 or TRBD2 may fit D (5 bases each). Trimming pared 0 bases from V and 4 bases from J, leaving 13 bases between. From germline, CDR1 is SGHVS and CDR2 FQNEAQ. The CDR3 consists of 16 residues. The CDR3 DNA reads as TGTGCCAGCAGCTTAGCCCCCGGGACCAGATACAATGAGCAGTTCTTC. Residues: CASSLAPGTRYNEQFF.